The clone carrying this TCR beta chain was seen at least ten times. What was amplified from RNA transcripts were TCR beta CDR3 regions. HTBI primers were used for first-round RT-PCR of the TCR CDR3. TCRdb ran MiXCR on the multiplex PCR reads and lists one entry per CDR3 protein. The sample includes over 650,000 distinct CDR3 sequences, roughly 15% of them seen just once. The data were obtained in a study of T cells in Graves' hyperthyroidism and ophthalmopathy. V shed 8 bases and J shed 7 bases, with 17 bases lying between them. CDR1 and CDR2 from the germline V gene are MNHEY and SVGEGT. The CDR3 contains 13 residues.

Input material: blood. The chain recombines TRBV6-2 or TRBV6-3 with TRBJ1-2; D possibly corresponds to TRBD1 (5 bases). The clonotype comes from a man aged 18-30 years with Graves' hyperthyroidism. The CDR3 DNA follows: TGTGCCAGCCGGACAACCACCGCCCGTGGCTACACCTTC. Protein product: CASRTTTARGYTF.